This T cell receptor (beta chain) comes out of a study of T-cell memory formation after mild COVID-19. This clonotype was seen a few times. TCRdb re-called the 5' RACE reads with MiXCR, one entry per CDR3 protein. The data contain hundreds of thousands of distinct CDR3 sequences, approximately 15% of them singletons. Losses at the gene ends were 5 bases for V and 3 bases for J; bases not matched to a gene: 0. This CDR3 is built from 13 residues. The sample comprised PBMCs or a T cell subset sorted from them (not recorded which). This rearrangement joins TRBV12-3 or TRBV12-4 to TRBJ1-4, with 7 bases aligning to TRBD1. The TCR was taken from a man aged 18 to 29 who had mild COVID-19 (a few samples of this study predate the infection). Cell type and time point are not known. As DNA, the CDR3 is TGTGCCAGCAGTGGACAGGCTAATGAAAAACTGTTTTTT. This sequence encodes CASSGQANEKLFF.